This TCR beta chain appears in the sequencing data of a study of identical twins. This clonotype was found once. Its target is unknown. Study-level points and caveats: Analyses of zero insertions could, in part, be confounded by invariant MAIT and iNKT cells. For out-of-frame alpha sequences shared by twins, low generation probability was in excess. Cord blood beta clonotypes present at high abundance carried fewer insertions; no such pattern appeared in memory repertoires.

Trimming took off 0 bases at V and 5 bases at J, with 9 bases between the two ends. Germline CDR1 reads SGHRS; CDR2 reads YFSETQ. CDR3 length: 15 residues. Template switching added a universal primer binding site, and final cDNA carried unique molecular identifiers. TCRdb reanalysed the 5' RACE reads using MiXCR and keeps one entry per CDR3 protein. In the table there are 1.5 million to 2 million distinct CDR3 sequences, about 31% of which are singletons. The sequence was obtained from a newborn girl in good health. The chain links TRBV5-1 to TRBJ2-6; unclear D gene. Sequencing was carried out using cord blood. The CDR3 region has the DNA TGCGCCAGCAGCTTGGCCACCCGAAGGGCCAACGTCCTGACTTTC. It is translated as CASSLATRRANVLTF.